The T cell receptor (beta chain) under discussion was sequenced for a study of T-cell memory formation after mild COVID-19. Regarding the study as a whole: Contracting CD4+ clones were located mainly in CM and EM, and CD8+ clones in EMRA.

V was cut by 4 bases and J by 7 bases, with 11 bases left in between. This CDR3 has 12 amino acids. Comment on this clonotype: Its cognate antigen is unknown.

TCRdb independently ran MiXCR on the 5' RACE reads; one entry per CDR3 protein. Counted here are 65,000 to 90,000 distinct CDR3 sequences, about 13% occurring once; the ten biggest clones make up 41%. The genes are TRBV12-3 or TRBV12-4 and TRBJ2-7; D gene ambiguous. This TCR was recovered from a man between 18 and 29 years old who had mild COVID-19 (a few samples of this study predate the infection). Cell type and time point are not known. The sample taken for sequencing was PBMCs or a T cell subset sorted from them (not recorded which). Here the CDR3 DNA reads TGTGCCAGCAGTTGGGCACGTAGGGAGCAGTACTTC. This translates into CASSWARREQYF.